Listed below are T cell receptor beta chains from one sample, sequenced in a study of cytomegalovirus exposure and HLA in healthy donors. The repertoire was sequenced with immunoSEQ multiplex PCR; TCRdb's copy has only in-frame clones and lacks some. The top ten hold 4% of the sample, which has about 120,000 clones, 74% seen once. The specimen sequenced was PBMCs. The receptors were sampled from a man aged 40-50 years in good health and CMV-seropositive. Both conserved end residues are part of each CDR3. The order of the fields is J gene, V gene, D gene, CDR3 length, clone size, CDR3 protein, CDR3 DNA. A D gene is named only where the DNA matches it firmly. Clone size appears in some rows only: once, few, many, or a class for an expanded clone.

>TRBJ2-2|TRBV18|TRBD1|17|.
CASSPGQARLNTGELFF
TGTGCCAGCTCACCCGGACAGGCTCGACTGAACACCGGGGAGCTGTTTTTT
>TRBJ2-2|TRBV7-3|TRBD1|15|.
CASSSTGDGTGELFF
TGTGCCAGCAGCTCGACAGGGGACGGCACCGGGGAGCTGTTTTTT
>TRBJ2-1|TRBV29-1|TRBD2|17|.
CSVTRGLAGEGGYEQFF
TGCAGCGTGACCCGAGGGCTAGCGGGAGAGGGGGGCTATGAGCAGTTCTTC
>TRBJ1-5|TRBV7-2|TRBD1|16|.
CASSLEGPRGRQPQHF
TGTGCCAGCAGCTTAGAAGGGCCAAGGGGGCGTCAGCCCCAGCATTTT
>TRBJ1-1|TRBV2|TRBD1|14|few
CASSSDRAKTEAFF
TGTGCCAGCAGTTCTGACAGGGCCAAGACTGAAGCTTTCTTT
>TRBJ1-5|TRBV27|.|13|.
CASQTIAISPSIF
.
>TRBJ2-5|TRBV5-1|.|15|few
CASSLEGQGTETQYF
TGCGCCAGCAGCTTGGAGGGTCAGGGGACGGAGACCCAGTACTTC
>TRBJ1-5|TRBV28|.|16|.
CASSLHPRREEQPQHF
TGTGCCAGCAGTTTACACCCCCGCAGGGAGGAGCAGCCCCAGCATTTT
>TRBJ2-1|TRBV29-1|.|18|.
CSVAGASIAPRSYNEQFF
TGCAGCGTTGCGGGAGCGAGTATAGCCCCTCGCTCCTACAATGAGCAGTTCTTC
>TRBJ2-7|TRBV4-1|TRBD2|16|.
CASSRNLAVASYEQYF
TGCGCCAGCAGCCGGAACCTAGCGGTTGCCTCCTACGAGCAGTACTTC
>TRBJ1-1|TRBV5-1|TRBD1|17|.
CASSLPLDRGRNTEAFF
TGCGCCAGCAGCTTGCCCCTGGACAGGGGGCGAAACACTGAAGCTTTCTTT
>TRBJ1-3|TRBV28|.|11|.
CASSFRDTIYF
TGTGCCAGCAGTTTCAGGGACACCATATATTTT
>TRBJ2-2|TRBV10-1|TRBD1|20|.
CASSGWERTGGLPNTGELFF
TGCGCCAGCAGTGGATGGGAACGGACAGGGGGTTTGCCGAACACCGGGGAGCTGTTTTTT
>TRBJ2-3|TRBV5-1|.|15|.
CASSLVQGSTDTQYF
TGCGCCAGCAGCTTGGTTCAGGGAAGTACAGATACGCAGTATTTT
>TRBJ2-4|TRBV2|.|15|.
CASSEFLPGNNIQYF
TGTGCCAGCAGTGAATTTCTGCCAGGGAATAACATTCAGTACTTC
>TRBJ2-5|TRBV28|TRBD2|14|.
CASSKRGPQETQYF
TGTGCCAGCAGTAAGCGGGGGCCCCAAGAGACCCAGTACTTC
>TRBJ1-2|TRBV28|TRBD1|14|once
CASSSSDRPLGYTF
TGTGCCAGCAGCTCCTCGGACAGGCCGCTCGGCTACACCTTC